The present entry profiles one T cell receptor (beta chain) with its context. This sample is drawn from a study of blood T cell repertoires in COVID-19. Overall study context: The origin of the acute and convalescent COVID-19 samples was the United States, Italy and Spain.

Authors' analysis steps: Amplification with reference gene primers provided the estimates of nucleated cell counts. The method was immunoSEQ multiplex PCR; TCRdb's version includes in-frame clones alone and lacks a portion of them. V, J and clone size are taken as reported in that table, and D and trimming were inferred from the DNA itself. The sample includes 150,000 to 200,000 clones, around 85% of them seen just once. Trimming removed 3 bases from V and 8 bases from J, with 8 bases in between. The germline gives CDR1 SGHDT, CDR2 YYEEEE. This CDR3 spans 11 amino acids. The genes are TRBV5-6 and TRBJ1-2, with D possibly being TRBD1 (6 bases). The sequenced material came from peripheral blood. This TCR came from a woman between 55 and 75 years old with acute or convalescent COVID-19. The CDR3 loop reads CASSSGEGYTF. CDR3 DNA: TGTGCCAGCAGCTCAGGGGAAGGCTACACCTTC.